The T cell receptor (delta chain) described here comes from a study of Vδ1+ human thymocytes. General study results and limits: In the thymus, TRG and TRD repertoires looked highly polyclonal with Gaussian CDR3 lengths.

This clone showed up just a few times. The antigen is not known. This CDR3 has 21 amino acids. Germline V gene lookup returns CDR1 TSWWSYY and CDR2 QGS. V dropped 1 base and J dropped 0 bases, with 27 bases sitting between them. Extracted RNA was reverse transcribed into cDNA. Multiplex PCR used pooled V-gene forward primers and a constant-region reverse primer to amplify CDR3s. TCRdb re-processed the multiplex PCR reads using CATT. The sample shows 54,000 or so delta-chain clones, 15% to 20% of them seen only once. Sorted Vdelta1+ thymocytes were roughly 96% to 99.6% pure. What was sequenced was Vdelta1+ gamma-delta thymocytes from the thymus. Indicated subset: FACS-sorted CD3+ TCRalphabeta- TCRVdelta1+ TCRVdelta2- thymocytes. This TCR came from a boy in the first two years of life who had congenital heart surgery. This chain links TRDV1 with TRDJ1; D may be TRDD3 (6 bases). DNA of the CDR3: TGTGCTCTTGGGGAACAATCTCCCGACGGGGGACCACAGACGTACACCGATAAACTCATCTTT. Amino acid sequence: CALGEQSPDGGPQTYTDKLIF.